The 18 T cell receptor beta chains below were found in one sample sequenced in a study of shared clonotypes between healthy human individuals. Clones were sequenced by immunoSEQ multiplex PCR, and TCRdb holds only the in-frame ones, with some missing. This table holds 1,100,000 or so clones, 75% to 85% found once. Input material: memory CD4+ T cells from PBMCs. Indicated subset: CD45RA-negative fraction. These receptors all stem from a man aged 18 to 30 in good health. Some clones in this sample may be carry-over from other donors' samples.

This clone was seen more than once but under ten times. The gene calls are TRBV30 and TRBJ1-1; D gene uncertain. V shed 1 base and J shed 0 bases, with 6 bases lying between them. Per the germline V gene, CDR1 is GTSNPN and CDR2 is SVGIG (reference sequence). The CDR3 sequence is 13 residues long. The CDR3 loop is CAWSELMNTEAFF. CDR3 DNA: TGTGCCTGGAGTGAACTAATGAACACTGAAGCTTTCTTT.

This clone has only one observation. The chain carries TRBV5-1 and TRBJ2-3, with TRBD1 matching 8 bases. The V segment lost 4 bases and the J segment 2 bases; nucleotides outside the gene matches: 6. From germline, CDR1 is SGHRS and CDR2 YFSETQ. CDR3 length: 15 residues. In DNA form, the CDR3 reads TGCGCCAGCAGCCGTCAGGGACAGGACACAGATACGCAGTATTTT. As protein: CASSRQGQDTDTQYF.

A single count supports this clone. This sample includes further DNA sequences coding for the same CDR3. This sequence joins TRBV2 and TRBJ2-5; no clear D. Germline lookup yields CDR1 SNHLY and CDR2 FYNNEI. Trimming removed 6 bases at V and 5 bases at J, with 4 bases between. This CDR3 contains 10 residues. DNA for the CDR3: TGTGCCAGCAGCCGGGAGACCCAGTACTTC. Its translation is CASSRETQYF.

This clone was recorded once. The genes are TRBV27 and TRBJ1-6, with D unclear. The CDR3 has 14 amino acids. CDR1 MNHEY and CDR2 SMNVEV come from the germline V gene (reference sequence). With 4 bases removed from V and 7 bases from J, the gap between germline ends came to 11 bases. The CDR3 loop reads CASSSVKGNSPLHF. The CDR3, as DNA: TGTGCCAGCAGTTCGGTAAAGGGAAATTCACCCCTCCACTTT.

The V gene is TRBV28, the J gene TRBJ2-2; D may match TRBD1 or TRBD2 (5 bases each). CDR1 MDHEN and CDR2 SYDVKM come from the germline V gene. V lost 5 bases to trimming and J lost 2 bases, with 15 bases between them. The CDR3 has 16 residues. CDR3 amino acids: CASSALGAPNTGELFF. The DNA for the CDR3 is TGTGCCAGCAGTGCCCTCGGGGCTCCCAACACCGGGGAGCTGTTTTTT.

This clone occurred many times. The chain has TRBV7-2 and TRBJ1-2, with D maybe TRBD1 (6 bases). Germline lookup yields CDR1 SGHTA and CDR2 FQGNSA. The CDR3 is 15 amino acids. The V and J ends lost 3 bases and 3 bases respectively, with 14 bases between them. The CDR3 coding sequence is TGTGCCAGCAGCTTCAAGGGGGACCCTCACTATGGCTACACCTTC. This translates into CASSFKGDPHYGYTF.

This clone showed up just a few times. CDR3 residues: CASSWTGTNTEAFF. In nucleotides, the CDR3 is TGTGCCAGCAGCTGGACAGGTACTAACACTGAAGCTTTCTTT. This chain joins TRBV5-4 and TRBJ1-1; 7 nucleotides match TRBD1. The CDR3 covers 14 residues. Germline V lookup: CDR1 SGHNT, CDR2 YYREEE (reference sequence). The V and J ends lost 3 bases and 2 bases, in that order; junction bases with no gene match: 4.

The chain uses TRBV5-4 and TRBJ2-2; TRBD1 or TRBD2 may be the D gene (5 bases each). The CDR3 has 17 amino acids. The germline CDR1 and CDR2 sequences are SGHNT and YYREEE (reference sequence). V lost 4 bases and J 5 bases, leaving 21 bases between the germline ends. The CDR3 sequence: CASSPGSPRDGTGELFF. Written as DNA, the CDR3 is TGTGCCAGCAGCCCTGGTTCGCCCAGGGACGGGACCGGGGAGCTGTTTTTT. The full variable domain, in which reference TRBV5-4 and TRBJ2-2 provide the parts outside the CDR3, is ETGVTQSPTHLIKTRGQQVTLRCSSQSGHNTVSWYQQALGQGPQFIFQYYREEENGRGNFPPRFSGLQFPNYSSELNVNALELDDSALYLCASSPGSPRDGTGELFFGEGSRLTVL.

The genes are TRBV21-1 and TRBJ2-7; the table gives TRBD2 as D, unverified against the DNA. TRBV21-1 is annotated as a pseudogene. The CDR3 loop spans 19 amino acids. The CDR3 sequence is CASSIKPRTSGEVLREQYF. CDR3 sequence (DNA): TGTGCCAGCAGCATAAAACCCCGGACTAGCGGGGAGGTTTTGCGGGAGCAGTACTTC.

The V and J genes are TRBV30 and TRBJ2-5; D possibly corresponds to TRBD2 (6 bases). This CDR3 region has 13 residues. The V end was cut by 1 base, the J end by 5 bases, with 11 bases between. CDR1 is GTSNPN and CDR2 is SVGIG in the germline V gene (reference sequence). The CDR3 nucleotides read TGTGCCTGGAGTGGGAGCGGGCTGGAGACCCAGTACTTC. Amino acid sequence: CAWSGSGLETQYF. Looking up the rest from reference TRBV30 and TRBJ2-5 gives the full variable domain: SQTIHQWPATLVQPVGSPLSLECTVEGTSNPNLYWYRQAAGRGLQLLFYSVGIGQISSEVPQNLSASRPQDRQFILSSKKLLLSDSGFYLCAWSGSGLETQYFGPGTRLLVL.

The V call is TRBV5-1, the J call TRBJ1-1; a weak D match, TRBD1 (6 bases). CDR3 length: 13 residues. Germline V lookup: CDR1 SGHRS, CDR2 YFSETQ. The V end was cut by 3 bases, the J end by 5 bases, with 11 bases between. For the CDR3, the DNA is TGCGCCAGCAGCTCCTTCACAGGGACTGAAGCTTTCTTT. Translated, it gives CASSSFTGTEAFF.

The V and J genes are TRBV5-4 and TRBJ2-1, with 9 positions matching TRBD1. The germline V gene encodes CDR1 SGHNT and CDR2 YYREEE (reference sequence). The CDR3 covers 14 residues. The J segment lost 7 bases and the V segment lost 4 bases, leaving 6 bases of the junction unmatched. The CDR3 spells CASSPGTGNNEQFF. The CDR3 DNA sequence: TGTGCCAGCAGCCCCGGGACAGGGAATAATGAGCAGTTCTTC. The variable domain in full, with the rest retrieved from reference TRBV5-4 and TRBJ2-1, is ETGVTQSPTHLIKTRGQQVTLRCSSQSGHNTVSWYQQALGQGPQFIFQYYREEENGRGNFPPRFSGLQFPNYSSELNVNALELDDSALYLCASSPGTGNNEQFFGPGTRLTVL.

As concerns this clone: It differs at one base from a far larger clone, so likely a read error. This chain uses TRBV6-1 with TRBJ2-6, with D perhaps assigned TRBD1 or TRBD2 (5 bases each). The germline gives CDR1 MNHNS, CDR2 SASEGT. CDR3 size: 16 residues. The CDR3 sequence: CASSELDFSGANALTF. CDR3 nucleotides: TGTGCCAGCAGTGAATTGGACTTCTCTGGGGCCAACGCCCTGACTTTC.

This clone was seen a few times. The chain recombines TRBV28 with TRBJ1-5; 7 bases agree with TRBD1. Germline loops: CDR1 MDHEN, CDR2 SYDVKM. CDR3 length: 15 residues. Trimming took 5 bases from V and 6 from J; bases not matched to a gene: 10. This CDR3 is CASSEVRGGSQPQHF. The CDR3 DNA sequence: TGTGCCAGCAGTGAGGTCAGGGGGGGAAGTCAGCCCCAGCATTTT.

The chain couples TRBV19 to TRBJ2-1, with 10 bases matching TRBD2. The CDR3 contains 16 residues. Looked up from germline, CDR1 is LNHDA and CDR2 is SQIVND (reference sequence). Unmatched junction bases numbered 8, after V lost 7 bases and J lost 2 bases. The DNA of the CDR3 is TGTGCCAGTATGGGGAGCGGGAGGGATCCCTACAATGAGCAGTTCTTC. It codes for CASMGSGRDPYNEQFF.

This clone was counted a few times. Distinct nucleotide sequences in the sample also encode this CDR3. This chain links TRBV27 with TRBJ1-5; D gene unclear. V was shortened by 0 bases and J by 0 bases, with 3 bases between the two germline ends. CDR3 length equals 14 residues. Germline V lookup: CDR1 MNHEY, CDR2 SMNVEV (reference sequence). CDR3 residues: CASSLSYSNQPQHF. CDR3 DNA sequence: TGTGCCAGCAGTTTATCGTATAGCAATCAGCCCCAGCATTTT.

This clone showed up just a few times. The chain combines TRBV4-1 with TRBJ2-3; 8 bases agree with TRBD2. Trimming removed 1 base from V and 6 bases from J; junction bases left unmatched: 9. This CDR3 is 16 amino acids long. Germline V CDR1 and CDR2: MGHRA, YSYEKL. In DNA form, the CDR3 reads TGCGCCAGCAGCCAAGGGCGGGAGGCCCCCCGGGATACGCAGTATTTT. It yields the protein CASSQGREAPRDTQYF.

The V call is TRBV27, the J call TRBJ2-4, with 11 bases fitting TRBD2. This CDR3 contains 15 residues. CDR1 and CDR2 (germline): MNHEY, SMNVEV (reference sequence). The V segment lost 6 bases and the J segment 7 bases; nucleotides outside the gene matches: 8. CDR3 sequence: CASSLSLAGGNIQYF. Here the CDR3 DNA reads TGTGCCAGCAGCCTGTCCCTAGCGGGAGGCAACATTCAGTACTTC.